Included here is one T cell receptor beta chain sequence, with context. The entry originates in a study of blood T cell repertoires in COVID-19. Trimming took 6 bases from V and 7 from J, leaving 16 bases between them. Germline values: CDR1 MDHEN, CDR2 SYDVKM. The CDR3 loop spans 14 amino acids. Profiled with immunoSEQ multiplex PCR; TCRdb holds only in-frame clones, not every one. The sample includes roughly 200,000 clones, around four fifths seen only once; the top ten take 4.8%. This sequence originates from a woman aged 50 to 60 who had been exposed to COVID-19. Sequencing input: PBMCs or T cells enriched from blood (not recorded which). The chain recombines TRBV28 with TRBJ2-4; no definite D call. For the CDR3, the DNA is TGTGCCAGCAGCACCGGCGGTAAGAGGAACATTCAGTACTTC. Its translation is CASSTGGKRNIQYF.